The source of this T cell receptor beta chain is a study of Ad26.COV2.S vaccination and SARS-CoV-2 variants. Germline-derived CDR1 and CDR2 are SEHNR and FQNEAQ (reference sequence). The CDR3 has 16 amino acids. With 1 base clipped from V and 4 bases from J, the junction kept 7 bases outside the gene matches. Profiled with immunoSEQ multiplex PCR; TCRdb holds only in-frame clones, not every one. Among 200,000 to 300,000 clones listed, over 75% were seen once. Treatment reported: 19 received Ad26.COV2.S at low or high dose, single or two shots; about five received placebo; per-sample allocation not given. Collection of the samples took place on day 63 after the first injection of vaccine or placebo.

Sequences were derived from peripheral blood, sampled in a trial of Ad26.COV2.S vaccine versus placebo. The receptor was derived from a person between 18 and 60 years old who received the Ad26.COV2.S COVID-19 vaccine or a placebo. This chain uses TRBV7-9 with TRBJ2-1; 7 bases line up with TRBD1. The DNA for the CDR3 is TGTGCCAGCAGCTTAGAAATCACAGGGGCGTACAATGAGCAGTTCTTC. Protein: CASSLEITGAYNEQFF.